These 25 T cell receptor beta chains came from one sample sequenced in a study of lymphopenia after photon versus proton radiotherapy. Sequencing was performed with immunoSEQ multiplex PCR; in TCRdb, only in-frame clones are kept and a portion is missing. The sample records roughly 41,000 clones, under 90% being singletons. Specimen: peripheral blood, collected from a patient treated with photon-based radiotherapy. Receptors originate from a man in his fifties with gastric cancer.

The chain couples TRBV7-6 to TRBJ1-1; 7 bases are a match to TRBD1. Germline V gene data show CDR1 as SGHVS and CDR2 as FNYEAQ. CDR3 length: 14 residues. V lost 6 bases, J lost 0 bases, and 4 bases stayed unmatched. The CDR3 region is CASSTGEMNTEAFF. CDR3 nucleotide sequence: TGTGCCAGCAGTACAGGGGAAATGAACACTGAAGCTTTCTTT. Supplemented by reference TRBV7-6 and TRBJ1-1, the full variable domain reads GAGVSQSPRYKVTKRGQDVALRCDPISGHVSLYWYRQALGQGPEFLTYFNYEAQQDKSGLPNDRFSAERPEGSISTLTIQRTEQRDSAMYRCASSTGEMNTEAFFGQGTRLTVV.

The chain is built from TRBV7-2 and TRBJ2-7, with D perhaps TRBD1 or TRBD2 (5 bases each). CDR1 SGHTA and CDR2 FQGNSA come from the germline V gene. The CDR3 covers 15 residues. The V gene lost 1 base and the J gene lost 2 bases, with 12 bases spanning the gap. The CDR3 DNA reads TGTGCCAGCAGCTTAGTACGGAGAGGGGCCTACGAGCAGTACTTC. Its translation is CASSLVRRGAYEQYF.

This chain links TRBV5-4 with TRBJ2-5; D remains ambiguous. Per the germline V gene, CDR1 is SGHNT and CDR2 is YYREEE (reference sequence). Trimming took off 3 bases at V and 2 bases at J, with 5 bases between the two ends. The CDR3 length is 12 residues. CDR3 nucleotides: TGTGCCAGCAGCTCACAGCAAGAGACCCAGTACTTC. Translating it yields CASSSQQETQYF. Supplemented by reference TRBV5-4 and TRBJ2-5, the full variable domain reads ETGVTQSPTHLIKTRGQQVTLRCSSQSGHNTVSWYQQALGQGPQFIFQYYREEENGRGNFPPRFSGLQFPNYSSELNVNALELDDSALYLCASSSQQETQYFGPGTRLLVL.

The chain carries TRBV7-2 and TRBJ1-5; D call uncertain. This CDR3 has 13 residues. Trimming removed 3 bases from V and 6 bases from J, with 9 bases in between. Germline CDR1 and CDR2: SGHTA and FQGNSA. This CDR3 reads CASSFWLGQPQHF. The CDR3 DNA is TGTGCCAGCAGCTTTTGGTTGGGTCAGCCCCAGCATTTT.

This clone was picked up a small number of times. The genes are TRBV7-9 and TRBJ1-1; D possibly corresponds to TRBD1 (6 bases). The length of the CDR3 is 18 residues. Trimming shortened V by 1 base and J by 0 bases, and 18 bases separated the two germline ends. Germline CDR1 is SEHNR and CDR2 is FQNEAQ (reference sequence). In DNA, the CDR3 is TGTGCCAGCAGCTTAGGCCACTACAGGGTGCGGGTGAACACTGAAGCTTTCTTT. As protein: CASSLGHYRVRVNTEAFF.

This chain connects TRBV7-2 to TRBJ2-7; no reliable D call. CDR1 and CDR2 (germline): SGHTA, FQGNSA. Trimming shortened V by 6 bases and J by 0 bases, and 6 bases separated the two germline ends. CDR3 size: 12 residues. CDR3 coding DNA: TGTGCCAGCAGTCTTTCCTCCTACGAGCAGTACTTC. This gives the protein CASSLSSYEQYF.

The rearrangement uses TRBV7-8 and TRBJ2-7, with 9 bases that match TRBD1. The V gene end was trimmed by 5 bases and the J gene end by 7 bases; junction bases not matched to a gene: 21. The CDR3 contains 18 residues. CDR1 is SGHVS and CDR2 is FQNEAQ in the germline V gene. CDR3 residues: CASSRGSWTGATEVEQYF. Written as DNA, the CDR3 is TGTGCCAGCAGCCGAGGAAGTTGGACAGGGGCCACCGAGGTGGAGCAGTACTTC.

CDR3 amino acids: CARTSGRPGQETQYF. CDR3 nucleotides: TGTGCCCGGACTAGCGGGAGGCCAGGCCAAGAGACCCAGTACTTC. The V and J genes are TRBV30 and TRBJ2-5; 14 bases align to TRBD2. The junction had 6 bases not matched to a gene; V was cut back by 8 bases and J by 1 base. Germline lookup yields CDR1 GTSNPN and CDR2 SVGIG (reference sequence). This CDR3 comprises 15 residues.

The V gene is TRBV27, the J gene TRBJ2-7; TRBD2 matches 12 bases. The CDR3 consists of 13 residues. Trimming removed 0 bases from V and 12 bases from J; junction bases left unmatched: 3. The germline gives CDR1 MNHEY, CDR2 SMNVEV (reference sequence). The CDR3 DNA reads TGTGCCAGCAGTTTATCAACTAGCGGGAGGCGGTACTTC. This translates into CASSLSTSGRRYF.

V usage is TRBV7-3 and J usage is TRBJ2-1, with TRBD2 matching over 8 bases. Losses at the gene ends were 4 bases for V and 2 bases for J; bases not matched to a gene: 1. Germline values: CDR1 SGHTA, CDR2 FQGTGA. This CDR3 region has 14 residues. The CDR3 DNA follows: TGTGCCAGCAGCTCCGGGGGGGCCTACAATGAGCAGTTCTTC. Protein sequence: CASSSGGAYNEQFF.

The chain employs TRBV5-1 and TRBJ2-1; 9 positions agree with TRBD2. Per the germline V gene, CDR1 is SGHRS and CDR2 is YFSETQ. J was trimmed by 7 bases and V by 0 bases; bases with no gene match: 5. CDR3 length: 15 amino acids. DNA for the CDR3: TGCGCCAGCAGCTTGGAGATAGCGGGAGCTAATGAGCAGTTCTTC. Its translation is CASSLEIAGANEQFF.

The J gene is TRBJ2-2, the V gene TRBV6-6; D remains ambiguous. Germline lookup yields CDR1 MNHNY and CDR2 SVGAGI (reference sequence). This CDR3 spans 12 amino acids. Trimming stripped 7 bases from V and 5 bases from J, with 8 bases between. This chain's CDR3 is CASKARTGELFF. The CDR3 DNA is TGTGCCAGCAAGGCGCGGACCGGGGAGCTGTTTTTT.

This clone was counted only a few times. The chain links TRBV7-9 to TRBJ2-7; D might be TRBD1 (5 bases). The ends were cut back, 2 bases at V and 4 bases at J, with 6 bases in the middle. Germline CDR1 reads SEHNR; CDR2 reads FQNEAQ (reference sequence). CDR3 length: 12 residues. This chain's CDR3 is CASSLRTYEQYF. CDR3 DNA sequence: TGTGCCAGCAGCTTAAGGACATACGAGCAGTACTTC.

V usage is TRBV7-2 and J usage is TRBJ2-1; D perhaps matches TRBD1 (6 bases). From germline, CDR1 is SGHTA and CDR2 FQGNSA. This CDR3 has 16 amino acids. Trimming took 5 bases from V and 0 from J, leaving 14 bases between them. The CDR3 coding sequence is TGTGCCAGCAGCCCAAAACAGGGTCACTCCTACAATGAGCAGTTCTTC. Protein sequence: CASSPKQGHSYNEQFF.

The chain uses TRBV7-2 and TRBJ2-7; 7 bases fit TRBD2. The CDR3 contains 14 residues. Trimming at V came to 5 bases and at J to 0 bases, leaving 4 bases not matched to a gene. CDR1 is SGHTA, CDR2 FQGNSA, per germline. The CDR3 DNA sequence: TGTGCCAGCAGCCCCAGCGGGATCTCCTACGAGCAGTACTTC. It is translated as CASSPSGISYEQYF.

The CDR3 bases are TGTGCCTGGAGTACAGGGGACACTGAAGCTTTCTTT. Protein product: CAWSTGDTEAFF. This rearrangement joins TRBV30 to TRBJ1-1, with 7 bases matching TRBD1. Germline CDR1 reads GTSNPN; CDR2 reads SVGIG (reference sequence). The CDR3 is 12 residues long. V shed 2 bases and J 3 bases; nucleotides not matched to a gene: 0.

This chain links TRBV11-1 with TRBJ2-1; TRBD2 aligns across 14 bases. Germline lookup yields CDR1 SGHAT and CDR2 FQDESV (reference sequence). With 2 bases clipped from V and 7 bases from J, the junction kept 7 bases outside the gene matches. CDR3 size: 17 residues. CDR3 DNA sequence: TGTGCCAGCAGCTTATTTCGACTAGCGGGAGGGCCAAATGAGCAGTTCTTC. Translated, it gives CASSLFRLAGGPNEQFF. Drawing the rest from reference TRBV11-1 and TRBJ2-1, the complete variable domain is EAEVAQSPRYKITEKSQAVAFWCDPISGHATLYWYRQILGQGPELLVQFQDESVVDDSQLPKDRFSAERLKGVDSTLKIQPAELGDSAMYLCASSLFRLAGGPNEQFFGPGTRLTVL.

This chain links TRBV6-1 with TRBJ2-7; 7 bases map to TRBD1. Germline lookup yields CDR1 MNHNS and CDR2 SASEGT. J lost 2 bases, V lost 4 bases, and 2 bases had no gene match. This CDR3 spans 13 amino acids. CDR3 sequence: CASSVDRAYEQYF. Here the CDR3 DNA reads TGTGCCAGCAGTGTCGACAGGGCCTACGAGCAGTACTTC.

J is TRBJ2-5 and V is TRBV19; D tentatively reads TRBD1 or TRBD2 (5 bases each). Matching the DNA end better, TRBJ2-7 makes the J call doubtful. This CDR3 has 15 residues. CDR1 and CDR2 from the germline V gene are LNHDA and SQIVND (reference sequence). Here the CDR3 reads CASSMWGTGNYEQYF. For the CDR3, the DNA is TGTGCCAGTAGTATGTGGGGGACGGGCAACTACGAGCAGTACTTC.

V usage is TRBV7-2 and J usage is TRBJ2-5; TRBD1 matches 8 bases. Germline assignment: CDR1 SGHTA and CDR2 FQGNSA. Trimming took 4 bases from V and 3 from J; bases not matched to a gene: 7. CDR3 length: 15 residues. The CDR3 region has the DNA TGTGCCAGCAGCTCGTACAGGGGGAAGGAAGAGACCCAGTACTTC. It specifies CASSSYRGKEETQYF.

This rearrangement joins TRBV6-6 to TRBJ2-7, with 8 nucleotides matching TRBD1. CDR3 size: 13 residues. Trimming took 5 bases from V and 4 from J; bases not matched to a gene: 4. Germline values: CDR1 MNHNY, CDR2 SVGAGI (reference sequence). The chain's CDR3 is CASSRGQEYEQYF. The DNA of the CDR3 is TGTGCCAGCAGTCGGGGACAGGAGTACGAGCAGTACTTC.

V and J are TRBV7-8 and TRBJ2-7, with D perhaps matching TRBD2 (6 bases). V lost 5 bases, J lost 2 bases, and 22 bases lay in between. The CDR3 is 17 amino acids. CDR1 and CDR2 (germline): SGHVS, FQNEAQ. For the CDR3, the DNA is TGTGCCAGCAGCCCGAACCCGCTAGGCGGGAAGACCTACGAGCAGTACTTC. It is translated as CASSPNPLGGKTYEQYF.

J is TRBJ2-7 and V is TRBV9; 7 nucleotides line up with TRBD2. Germline lookup yields CDR1 SGDLS and CDR2 YYNGEE. The CDR3 spans 16 residues. Unmatched junction bases numbered 6, after V lost 0 bases and J lost 0 bases. CDR3 nucleotide sequence: TGTGCCAGCAGCGTAGGTCCTAGCGGTTACTCCTACGAGCAGTACTTC. It encodes CASSVGPSGYSYEQYF.

The V gene is TRBV4-1, the J gene TRBJ2-1; TRBD2 agrees at 10 bases. Trimming removed 0 bases from V and 8 bases from J; junction bases left unmatched: 4. Germline V lookup: CDR1 MGHRA, CDR2 YSYEKL. This CDR3 comprises 15 residues. The CDR3 DNA follows: TGCGCCAGCAGCCAAGAGGGGACTAGCGTCCATGAGCAGTTCTTC. Translating gives CASSQEGTSVHEQFF.

This clone appeared a few times. The rearrangement joins TRBV6-1 to TRBJ1-2; 12 positions match TRBD1. V shed 6 bases and J 3 bases; nucleotides not matched to a gene: 5. The CDR3 spans 15 residues. The germline V gene encodes CDR1 MNHNS and CDR2 SASEGT. The CDR3 loop is CASRSGQGADYGYTF. In DNA form, the CDR3 reads TGTGCCAGCAGGTCGGGACAGGGGGCTGACTATGGCTACACCTTC.